One sample yielded the 6 T cell receptor beta chains listed below, sequenced in a study of cytomegalovirus exposure and HLA in healthy donors. With 60 Vbeta and 13 Jbeta primers, the PCR was carried out. Measured with immunoSEQ multiplex PCR; TCRdb has only the in-frame clones, and not every one. The sample records around 130,000 clones, 80% being singletons. Sequences were obtained from PBMCs. Source of these receptors: a male donor in good health and CMV-seronegative.

Concerning this clone itself: Its ends do not fully match the called genes, so a read error is possible. This chain joins TRBV5-6 and TRBJ2-4, with 7 positions matching TRBD1. Germline CDR1 reads SGHDT; CDR2 reads YYEEEE. This CDR3 is built from 14 residues. CDR3 nucleotides: TGTGCCAGCCAGCGACAGGGTACAAAAAACAGTCAGTACTTC. Amino acid sequence: CASQRQGTKNSQYF.

The chain combines TRBV20-1 with TRBJ2-5; no clear D gene. Trimming pared 2 bases from V and 5 bases from J, leaving 3 bases between. Germline V lookup: CDR1 DFQATT, CDR2 SNEGSKA (reference sequence). The CDR3 has 10 residues. The CDR3 loop is CSARPETQYF. CDR3 nucleotides: TGCAGTGCTAGACCGGAGACCCAGTACTTC.

The chain combines TRBV4-1 with TRBJ2-7; perhaps TRBD1 as D (6 bases). Germline V gives CDR1 MGHRA, CDR2 YSYEKL. There are 15 residues in the CDR3. V lost 1 base and J 3 bases, leaving 13 bases between the germline ends. Here the CDR3 DNA reads TGCGCCAGCAGCCAAGCCAGGGGCCCCTACTACGAGCAGTACTTC. It is translated as CASSQARGPYYEQYF.

V and J are TRBV6-1 and TRBJ2-7; D possibly corresponds to TRBD2 (5 bases). V was trimmed by 2 bases and J by 6 bases, leaving 8 bases between them. Looked up from germline, CDR1 is MNHNS and CDR2 is SASEGT. This CDR3 comprises 12 residues. CDR3 nucleotide sequence: TGTGCCAGCAGTGAAACGGGGTCCGAGCAGTACTTC. It codes for CASSETGSEQYF.

Worth noting for this clone: The junction differs from germline at one of its ends, possibly a read error. As DNA, the CDR3 is TGTTCCAGCAGCTTAAGCGGGGGGGGAGACGAGCAGTACTTC. As protein: CSSSLSGGGDEQYF. The genes are TRBV7-9 and TRBJ2-7; 10 nucleotides line up with TRBD2. The V gene's germline CDR1 is SEHNR and CDR2 FQNEAQ (reference sequence). CDR3 length equals 14 residues.

This clone was counted once. The chain is built from TRBV28 and TRBJ1-5; possibly TRBD1 for D (6 bases). The CDR3 runs 13 residues. The germline gives CDR1 MDHEN, CDR2 SYDVKM. Trimming stripped 7 bases from V and 9 bases from J, with 16 bases between. The CDR3 loop is CASTRGASGPQHF. The CDR3 region has the DNA TGTGCCAGCACCCGGGGGGCCTCGGGGCCCCAGCATTTT.